This paragraph covers one T cell receptor (beta chain) sequence. This receptor's antigen is unknown. No clone much larger than this one lies a single base away; base qualities are absent. The sample comes from a study of T-cell reconstitution after alpha-beta-depleted transplantation in children (dated by TCRdb to the mid-2010s). Some background on the complete study: The study quantitatively tracked T-cell immune reconstitution after TCRalphabeta/CD19-depleted allogeneic hematopoietic cell transplantation in children using TCR repertoire profiling.

The treatment or condition tag for this specimen amounts to: allogeneic hematopoietic cell transplantation with graft depleted of TCRalphabeta T cells and CD19 B cells. The children who served as transplant recipients had been given grafts of TCRalphabeta/CD19-depleted allogeneic hematopoietic cells. Library preparation used PCR. The sequencer was an Illumina HiSeq 2500. Molecular barcoding was employed in the preparation of TCR libraries, with unique molecular identifiers being used to normalize TCRbeta repertoire quantification. TCRdb reprocessing: public reads trimmed at Q25 with fastp, clones called with MiXCR, in-frame beta chains kept. Rows merge per CDR3 protein into single entries with the most common DNA and genes. This sample comprises about 340,000 distinct CDR3 sequences, 15% to 20% of them detected only once. The ten largest make up around 38% of the sample. Germline trimming: 4 bases from V, 6 bases from J; junction bases outside gene matches: 11. The CDR3 runs 17 residues from the cysteine to the phenylalanine. The CDR3 DNA has 51 bases and is translated from base 1. Looking up the germline V gene yields CDR1 MDHEN and CDR2 SYDVKM.

The full study reports these points: The apparently early alphabetaT-cell count recovery about two months after transplant was reportedly dependent on only several hundred rapidly expanded clones derived from non-depleted graft cells. In some patients, the high TCRbeta diversity seen at day 60 was put down to recipient T cells and intrathymic progenitors that had survived conditioning. Over the following months the frequencies of hyperexpanded clones went down, and after one year T-cell counts and TCRbeta diversity were mostly credited to newly produced T cells.

The TCR sequence derives from a male patient between 2 and 10 years old who had a stem cell transplant for acute lymphoblastic leukemia, so the T cells may come from the graft donor. The sample here was PBMCs, mostly from graft donor cells, taken 360 days after TCRalphabeta/CD19-depleted stem cell transplant. The rearranged segments are TRBV28 and TRBJ2-7; TRBD2 lines up with 14 middle nucleotides. CDR3 reads: CASSSHLGLAGEGEQYF. Here is the DNA: TGTGCCAGCAGTTCCCACTTGGGACTAGCGGGAGAGGGCGAGCAGTACTTC.